This T cell receptor beta chain was captured by sequencing in a study of OX40 agonist ivuxolimab in advanced cancers. About the research overall: Ivuxolimab, an antibody acting as an agonist of OX40 (CD134), was used to treat patients. Six ivuxolimab dose levels, 0.01 to 10 mg/kg, were given intravenously every 2 weeks. Prior therapy, whether anti-PD-1, anti-PD-L1 or anti-CTLA-4, was allowed, and less than 45% had some. Three individuals attained partial responses, comprising one hepatocellular carcinoma case and two cutaneous melanoma cases.

This clone was found once. Clones were sequenced by immunoSEQ multiplex PCR, and TCRdb holds only the in-frame ones, with some missing. This sample yields more than 80,000 clones, of which about 90% are seen a single time; 1.5% to 2% belongs to the top ten. Trimming stripped 4 bases from V and 1 base from J, with 10 bases between. CDR1 and CDR2 (germline): SQVTM, ANQGSEA. The CDR3 is 13 residues long. The source was CD4+ or CD8+ T cells sorted from blood, collected in a trial of the OX40 agonist ivuxolimab. The chain carries TRBV29-1 and TRBJ1-2; D is uncertain. This TCR was sampled from an adult with an advanced solid tumor such as melanoma, head and neck, liver or kidney cancer. The CDR3 is CSVGQQVNYGYTF. The CDR3 DNA follows: TGCAGCGTTGGACAACAAGTTAACTATGGCTACACCTTC.